This is a list of T cell receptor beta chains from one sample in a study of PD-1 blockade in classical Hodgkin lymphoma. TCRdb's copy holds only in-frame clones and misses some; the assay was immunoSEQ multiplex PCR. The table records approximately 29,000 clones, 70% to 85% of them present only once. Sample: CD4+ T cells from blood, taken before the fourth cycle of nivolumab. The source of these receptors is a human donor with classical Hodgkin lymphoma. The CDR3 runs from the conserved cysteine through the conserved F or W. A D gene is named only where the DNA matches it firmly. A clone size is listed for some rows: how often the clone was seen (once, few, many), or a class if it is expanded.

d_gene	v_gene	j_gene	len	abundance	CDR3aa	CDR3nt
TRBD1	TRBV29-1	TRBJ2-7	14	NA	CSVEDGQGAYEQYF	TGCAGCGTTGAAGATGGACAGGGGGCCTACGAGCAGTACTTC
NA	TRBV6-1	TRBJ1-5	15	NA	CASSERAGIAQPQHF	TGTGCCAGCAGTGAACGGGCAGGGATCGCTCAGCCCCAGCATTTT
NA	TRBV7-6	TRBJ2-5	15	few	CASSLGPRAVETQYF	TGTGCCAGCAGCTTAGGCCCCCGGGCGGTTGAGACCCAGTACTTC
NA	TRBV19	TRBJ1-5	16	NA	CASKPRGGYSNQPQHF	TGTGCCAGTAAACCGAGAGGGGGATATAGCAATCAGCCCCAGCATTTT
TRBD1	TRBV7-2	TRBJ2-1	13	NA	CASSMGQGNEQFF	TGTGCCAGCAGCATGGGACAGGGCAATGAGCAGTTCTTC
NA	TRBV6-5	TRBJ1-4	15	NA	CASSPRPATNEKLFF	TGTGCCAGCAGTCCTAGGCCGGCAACTAATGAAAAACTGTTTTTT
TRBD1	TRBV9	TRBJ1-4	18	NA	CASSVSVGTEGLREKLFF	TGTGCCAGCAGCGTCAGCGTCGGGACAGAGGGGCTCCGGGAAAAACTGTTTTTT
NA	TRBV27	TRBJ1-5	16	NA	CASSPQSGGINQPQHF	TGTGCCAGCAGTCCCCAGAGCGGAGGGATCAATCAGCCCCAGCATTTT
NA	TRBV19	TRBJ2-2	14	few	CASTVRVNTGELFF	TGTGCCAGTACTGTCAGGGTAAACACCGGGGAGCTGTTTTTT
TRBD2	TRBV4-1	TRBJ2-5	18	NA	CASSQGGTSGGAGETQYF	TGCGCCAGCAGCCAAGGAGGGACTAGCGGGGGGGCCGGGGAGACCCAGTACTTC
NA	TRBV15	TRBJ2-5	11	NA	CATSRVETQYF	TGTGCCACCAGCAGAGTAGAGACCCAGTACTTC
NA	TRBV6-5	TRBJ1-6	16	NA	CASSYSSGVDPSPLHF	TGTGCCAGCAGTTACTCGTCAGGGGTCGATCCTTCACCCCTCCACTTT
NA	TRBV19	TRBJ2-2	14	NA	CASSWNRVGGELFF	TGTGCCAGTAGCTGGAACAGGGTTGGCGGGGAGCTGTTTTTT